The 19 T cell receptor beta chains presented below share a single source sample, sequenced in a study of blood T cell repertoires in COVID-19 (dated by TCRdb to about 2020). Library preparation was by the immunoSEQ multiplex PCR assay. TCRdb took over this immuneACCESS table, retaining in-frame rearrangements with V and J assigned. Such tables are incomplete; in checked studies, under half of the missing clones stem from an unresolved V gene, and the remainder is unexplained. The sample yields hundreds of thousands of clones; approximately 85% were counted once. The top ten clonotypes cover about 2.1% of the sample. The sample taken for sequencing was PBMCs or T cells enriched from blood (not recorded which). All receptors derive from a woman aged 50 to 60 who had recovered from COVID-19.

Comment on this clone: An end of the junction does not agree with germline; a read error may underlie this. The rearrangement joins TRBV11-2 to TRBJ2-1, with 8 nucleotides matching TRBD2. This CDR3 is 13 amino acids long. Germline-derived CDR1 and CDR2 are SGHAT and FQNNGV. CDR3 DNA: TGTGCCAGCAGCTTTCTAGGAGCGGGAGCTTTACTCTTC. Translated: CASSFLGAGALLF.

This chain links TRBV4-3 with TRBJ2-3, with D possibly TRBD2 on 6 matching bases. Germline V gene data show CDR1 as LGHNA and CDR2 as YSLEER. The CDR3 covers 17 residues. V shed 5 bases and J shed 0 bases, with 18 bases lying between them. The CDR3 nucleotides read TGCGCCAGCAGCTTGGGACTGGCCTCTTTTAGCACAGATACGCAGTATTTT. Its protein product is CASSLGLASFSTDTQYF.

This clone showed up many times. The rearrangement links TRBV20-1 to TRBJ1-2, with TRBD1 as a possible D gene (5 bases). V lost 5 bases to trimming and J lost 6 bases, with 10 bases between them. The CDR3 is 11 amino acids. Germline CDR1 reads DFQATT; CDR2 reads SNEGSKA (reference sequence). The CDR3 region is CSAQGFDGYTF. The CDR3 region has the DNA TGCAGTGCTCAGGGATTCGATGGCTACACCTTC.

The V and J genes are TRBV15 and TRBJ1-3; 7 bases map to TRBD1. The germline V gene encodes CDR1 LNHNV and CDR2 YYDKDF (reference sequence). CDR3 size: 15 residues. With 3 bases clipped from V and 0 bases from J, the junction kept 2 bases outside the gene matches. Here the CDR3 DNA reads TGTGCCACCAGCAGCAGGGACAGCTCTGGAAACACCATATATTTT. It codes for CATSSRDSSGNTIYF.

The chain employs TRBV19 and TRBJ1-2, with D possibly being TRBD1 (6 bases). CDR3 length equals 13 residues. The germline V gene has CDR1 LNHDA and CDR2 SQIVND (reference sequence). V was trimmed by 7 bases and J by 8 bases, leaving 17 bases between them. Written as DNA, the CDR3 is TGTGCCAGTAACCCCACAGGGACGGACGGCTACACCTTC. Protein sequence: CASNPTGTDGYTF.

The rearrangement uses TRBV7-9 and TRBJ1-1; TRBD1 might be the D (5 bases). Trimming removed 5 bases from V and 7 bases from J, with 20 bases in between. The germline CDR1 and CDR2 sequences are SEHNR and FQNEAQ (reference sequence). The CDR3 has 15 residues. CDR3 residues: CASSGGIWAQGEAFF. The CDR3 DNA is TGTGCCAGCAGCGGGGGGATCTGGGCTCAGGGTGAAGCTTTCTTT.

The CDR3 loop reads CASSGVGNEQFF. CDR3 nucleotide sequence: TGTGCCAGCAGTGGAGTAGGCAATGAGCAGTTCTTC. The chain couples TRBV27 to TRBJ2-1, with unresolved D. The V gene lost 5 bases and the J gene lost 6 bases, with 8 bases spanning the gap. CDR3 size: 12 residues. Germline V gene lookup returns CDR1 MNHEY and CDR2 SMNVEV (reference sequence).

J is TRBJ1-5 and V is TRBV12-3 or TRBV12-4; D is perhaps TRBD1 (5 bases). This CDR3 region has 12 residues. Trimming removed 7 bases at V and 6 bases at J, with 10 bases between. In DNA form, the CDR3 reads TGTGCCAGCACTCTGGGGGGTCAGCCCCAGCATTTT. Its protein product is CASTLGGQPQHF.

This chain connects TRBV9 to TRBJ2-7; TRBD1 agrees at 10 bases. Germline V lookup: CDR1 SGDLS, CDR2 YYNGEE. V trimming: 4 bases; J trimming: 3 bases; junction bases outside the gene matches: 7. The CDR3 contains 15 residues. The CDR3, as DNA: TGTGCCAGCAGCCCCCTGGGGGACAGGGGCTACGAGCAGTACTTC. This sequence encodes CASSPLGDRGYEQYF.

This chain joins TRBV28 and TRBJ1-4, with 9 bases fitting TRBD1. CDR1 MDHEN and CDR2 SYDVKM come from the germline V gene. Germline trimming cut 2 bases from V and 6 bases from J; bases unmatched to any gene: 7. The CDR3 spans 16 residues. The CDR3 sequence: CASSLTPGQGDEKLFF. CDR3 nucleotides: TGTGCCAGCAGTTTAACCCCGGGACAGGGTGATGAAAAACTGTTTTTT.

The chain joins TRBV7-8 to TRBJ1-1, with 7 bases fitting TRBD1. The CDR3 runs 13 residues. The trim removed 10 bases at V and 10 bases at J, leaving 15 bases unmatched. Germline-derived CDR1 and CDR2 are SGHVS and FQNEAQ. The CDR3 is CATLGSGGRVAFF. The CDR3 DNA reads TGTGCCACCCTGGGGTCAGGGGGTAGAGTAGCTTTCTTT.

V gene TRBV19 combines with J gene TRBJ1-1, with unresolved D. CDR1 and CDR2 (germline): LNHDA, SQIVND (reference sequence). The CDR3 totals 13 residues. Between the trimmed V and J ends, which lost 4 bases and 0 bases, there was a span of 6 bases. This CDR3 reads CASSNTMNTEAFF. CDR3 nucleotides: TGTGCCAGTAGTAACACCATGAACACTGAAGCTTTCTTT.

This rearrangement joins TRBV12-3 or TRBV12-4 to TRBJ2-7; 9 bases fit TRBD1. The CDR3 loop spans 13 amino acids. J was trimmed by 2 bases and V by 5 bases; bases with no gene match: 1. CDR3 nucleotide sequence: TGTGCCAGCAGTACAGGGGGCCCCTACGAGCAGTACTTC. Residues: CASSTGGPYEQYF.

This clone was found once. The chain couples TRBV13 to TRBJ1-1; D is perhaps TRBD1 (6 bases). The CDR3 totals 15 residues. Trimming took 11 bases from V and 3 from J, leaving 22 bases between them. Germline V gives CDR1 PRHDT, CDR2 FYEKMQ (reference sequence). The CDR3: CAGEYRERYYTEAFF. CDR3 bases: TGTGCCGGGGAATACAGGGAGAGGTACTACACTGAAGCTTTCTTT.

The CDR3 region has the DNA TGTGCCAGTCCTCCCCCCCCGAGGGACATGAACACTGAAGCTTTCTTT. Encoded protein: CASPPPPRDMNTEAFF. The V call is TRBV19, the J call TRBJ1-1, with D maybe TRBD1 (6 bases). Germline-derived CDR1 and CDR2 are LNHDA and SQIVND (reference sequence). V lost 8 bases and J 0 bases, leaving 19 bases between the germline ends. This CDR3 is built from 16 residues.

This clone was found a few times. The gene calls are TRBV7-3 and TRBJ2-3; D is perhaps TRBD2 (6 bases). Trimming removed 5 bases at V and 0 bases at J, with 12 bases between. The CDR3 is made up of 15 amino acids. Per the germline V gene, CDR1 is SGHTA and CDR2 is FQGTGA. DNA of the CDR3: TGTGCCAGCAGCCCGGGACTGTCAAGCACAGATACGCAGTATTTT. Its protein product is CASSPGLSSTDTQYF.

The CDR3 loop is CSVAGGDRTGELFF. In DNA, the CDR3 is TGCAGCGTTGCCGGCGGGGACCGCACCGGGGAGCTGTTTTTT. The chain recombines TRBV29-1 with TRBJ2-2, with D possibly TRBD2 on 6 matching bases. Trimming stripped 4 bases from V and 4 bases from J, with 13 bases between. This CDR3 is built from 14 residues. Germline V CDR1 and CDR2: SQVTM, ANQGSEA.

The genes are TRBV4-2 and TRBJ1-1, with D possibly TRBD1 on 6 matching bases. Germline-derived CDR1 and CDR2 are LGHNA and YNFKEQ. The V and J ends lost 6 bases and 5 bases respectively, with 25 bases between them. The length of the CDR3 is 17 residues. CDR3 coding DNA: TGTGCCAGCAGACCGAGTGGGGTCGCAGGGGTGGGAACTGAAGCTTTCTTT. Translation gives CASRPSGVAGVGTEAFF.

The rearrangement uses TRBV6-2 or TRBV6-3 and TRBJ2-5; D gene unclear. The V gene lost 0 bases and the J gene lost 7 bases, with 12 bases spanning the gap. The CDR3 extends over 14 amino acids. Germline CDR1 reads MNHEY; CDR2 reads SVGEGT. In DNA form, the CDR3 reads TGTGCCAGCAGTTACTCGACCCAGACTGGGACCCAGTACTTC. Encoded protein: CASSYSTQTGTQYF.